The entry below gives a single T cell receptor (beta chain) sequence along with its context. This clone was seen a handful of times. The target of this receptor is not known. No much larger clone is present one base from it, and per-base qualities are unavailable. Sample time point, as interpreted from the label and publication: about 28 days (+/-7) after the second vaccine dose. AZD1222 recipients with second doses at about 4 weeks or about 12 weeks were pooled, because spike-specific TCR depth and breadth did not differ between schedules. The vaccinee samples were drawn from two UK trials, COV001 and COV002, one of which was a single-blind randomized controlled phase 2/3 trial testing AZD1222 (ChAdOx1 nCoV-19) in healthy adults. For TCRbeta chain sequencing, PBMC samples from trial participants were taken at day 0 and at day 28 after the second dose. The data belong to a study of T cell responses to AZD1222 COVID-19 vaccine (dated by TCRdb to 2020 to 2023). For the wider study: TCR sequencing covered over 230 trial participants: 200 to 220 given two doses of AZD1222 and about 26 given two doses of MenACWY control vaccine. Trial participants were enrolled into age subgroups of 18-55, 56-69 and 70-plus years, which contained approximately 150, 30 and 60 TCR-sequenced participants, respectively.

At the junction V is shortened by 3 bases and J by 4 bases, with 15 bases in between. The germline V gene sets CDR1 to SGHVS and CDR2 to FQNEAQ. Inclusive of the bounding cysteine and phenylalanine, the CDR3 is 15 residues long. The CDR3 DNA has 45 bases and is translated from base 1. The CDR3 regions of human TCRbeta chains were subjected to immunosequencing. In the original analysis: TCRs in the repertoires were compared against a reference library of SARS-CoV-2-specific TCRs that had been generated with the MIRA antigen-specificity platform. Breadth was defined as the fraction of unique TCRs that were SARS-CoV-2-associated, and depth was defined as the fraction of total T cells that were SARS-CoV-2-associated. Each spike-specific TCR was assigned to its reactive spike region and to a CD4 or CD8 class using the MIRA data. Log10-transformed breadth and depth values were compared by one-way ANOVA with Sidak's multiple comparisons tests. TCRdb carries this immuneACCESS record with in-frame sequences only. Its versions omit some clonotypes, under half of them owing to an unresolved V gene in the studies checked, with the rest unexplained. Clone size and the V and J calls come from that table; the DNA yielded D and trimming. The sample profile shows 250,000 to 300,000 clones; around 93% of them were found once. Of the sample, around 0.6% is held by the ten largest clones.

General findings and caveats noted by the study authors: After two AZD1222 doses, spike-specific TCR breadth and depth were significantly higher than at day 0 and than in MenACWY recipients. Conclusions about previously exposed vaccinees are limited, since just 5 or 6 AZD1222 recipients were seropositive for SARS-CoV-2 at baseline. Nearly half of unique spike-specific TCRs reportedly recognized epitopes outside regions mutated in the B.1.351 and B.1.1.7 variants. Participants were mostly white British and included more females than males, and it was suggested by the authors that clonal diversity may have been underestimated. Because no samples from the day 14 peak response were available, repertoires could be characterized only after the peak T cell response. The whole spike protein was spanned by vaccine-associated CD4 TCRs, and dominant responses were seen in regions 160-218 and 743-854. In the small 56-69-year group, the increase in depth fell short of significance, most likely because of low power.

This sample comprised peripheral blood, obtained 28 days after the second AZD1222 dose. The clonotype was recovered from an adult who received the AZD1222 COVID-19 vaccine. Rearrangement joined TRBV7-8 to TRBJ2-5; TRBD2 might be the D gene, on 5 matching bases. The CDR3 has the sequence CASSLGGRWAETQYF. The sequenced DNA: TGTGCCAGCAGCTTGGGCGGGCGTTGGGCAGAGACCCAGTACTTC. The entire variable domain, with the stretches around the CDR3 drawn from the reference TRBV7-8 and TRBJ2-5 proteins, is GAGVSQSPRYKVAKRGQDVALRCDPISGHVSLFWYQQALGQGPEFLTYFQNEAQLDKSGLPSDRFFAERPEGSVSTLKIQRTQQEDSAVYLCASSLGGRWAETQYFGPGTRLLVL.